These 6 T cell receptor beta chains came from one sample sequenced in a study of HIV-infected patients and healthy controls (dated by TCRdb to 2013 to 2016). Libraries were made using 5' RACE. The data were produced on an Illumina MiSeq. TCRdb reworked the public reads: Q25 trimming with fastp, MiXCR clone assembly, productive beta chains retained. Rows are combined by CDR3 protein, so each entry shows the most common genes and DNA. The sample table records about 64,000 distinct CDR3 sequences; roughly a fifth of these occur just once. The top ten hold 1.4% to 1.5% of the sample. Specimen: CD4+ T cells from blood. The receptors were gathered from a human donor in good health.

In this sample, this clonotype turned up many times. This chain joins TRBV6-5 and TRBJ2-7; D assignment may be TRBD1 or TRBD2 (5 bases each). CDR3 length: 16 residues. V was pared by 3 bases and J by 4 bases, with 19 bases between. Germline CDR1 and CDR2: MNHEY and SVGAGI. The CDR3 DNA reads TGTGCCAGCAGTTATCCCCCTCCGGGACGGATGTACGAGCAGTACTTC. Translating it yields CASSYPPPGRMYEQYF.

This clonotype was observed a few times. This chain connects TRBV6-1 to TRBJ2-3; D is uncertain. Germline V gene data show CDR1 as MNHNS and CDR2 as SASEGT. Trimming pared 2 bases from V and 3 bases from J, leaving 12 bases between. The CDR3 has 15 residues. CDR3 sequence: CASSETWGLTDTQYF. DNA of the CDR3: TGTGCCAGCAGTGAAACGTGGGGTCTAACAGATACGCAGTATTTT.

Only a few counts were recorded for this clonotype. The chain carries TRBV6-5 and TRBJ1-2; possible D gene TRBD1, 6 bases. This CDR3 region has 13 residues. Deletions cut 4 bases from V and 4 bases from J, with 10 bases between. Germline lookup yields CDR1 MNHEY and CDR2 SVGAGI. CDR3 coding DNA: TGTGCCAGCAGTTCCGGGGGCTTCTATGGCTACACCTTC. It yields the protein CASSSGGFYGYTF.

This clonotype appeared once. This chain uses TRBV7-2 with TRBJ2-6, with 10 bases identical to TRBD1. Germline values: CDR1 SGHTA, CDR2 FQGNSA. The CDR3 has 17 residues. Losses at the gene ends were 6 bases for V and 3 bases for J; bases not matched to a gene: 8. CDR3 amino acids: CASRVSDRGLGANVLTF. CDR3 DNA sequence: TGTGCCAGCAGGGTATCCGACAGGGGGCTTGGGGCCAACGTCCTGACTTTC. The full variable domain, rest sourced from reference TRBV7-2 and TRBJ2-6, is GAGVSQSPSNKVTEKGKDVELRCDPISGHTALYWYRQSLGQGLEFLIYFQGNSAPDKSGLPSDRFSAERTGGSVSTLTIQRTQQEDSAVYLCASRVSDRGLGANVLTFGAGSRLTVL.

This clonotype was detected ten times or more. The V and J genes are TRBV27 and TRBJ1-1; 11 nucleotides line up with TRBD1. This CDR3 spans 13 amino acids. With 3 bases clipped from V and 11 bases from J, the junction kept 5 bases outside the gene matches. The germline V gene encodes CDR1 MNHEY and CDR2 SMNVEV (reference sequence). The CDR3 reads CASSFGTGGEAFF. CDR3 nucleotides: TGTGCCAGCAGTTTCGGGACAGGGGGGGAGGCTTTCTTT.

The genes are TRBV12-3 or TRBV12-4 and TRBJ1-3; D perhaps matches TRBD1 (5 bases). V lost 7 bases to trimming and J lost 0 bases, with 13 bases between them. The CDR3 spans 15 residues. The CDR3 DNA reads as TGTGCCAGCACCCGGGACGGCCGCTCTGGAAACACCATATATTTT. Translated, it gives CASTRDGRSGNTIYF.